This T cell receptor beta chain emerged from a study of T cell repertoires in cytomegalovirus infection. Looking at the study overall: Shared public TCR beta signatures pointed to both CMV infection and a matching HLA type.

This clonotype was seen many times. Its antigen is not identified. Germline assignment: CDR1 MGHRA and CDR2 YSYEKL. This CDR3 spans 15 amino acids. Trimming took 0 bases from V and 1 from J, leaving 10 bases between them. Each CDR3 protein gets one entry after TCRdb re-called the reads with MiXCR. The data contain about 310,000 distinct CDR3 sequences, around a sixth of them singletons. General study points: HLA-C-restricted CMV clonotypes gave the most frequent clonotype in two of eight donors. Carriers of CMV plus the relevant HLA were identified by cumulative public TCR beta family frequency.

The sequence came from a human donor in good health (CMV status not recorded). Some clones in this sample may be carry-over from other donors' samples. This rearrangement joins TRBV4-1 to TRBJ2-7; D gene unclear. The specimen was PBMCs. The CDR3: CASSQDRFGSYEQYF. Written as DNA, the CDR3 is TGCGCCAGCAGCCAAGATCGGTTCGGTTCCTACGAGCAGTACTTC.